The T cell receptor beta chain described here comes from a study of blood T cell repertoires in COVID-19. Study in general: The United States, Italy and Spain supplied acute and convalescent COVID-19 samples. PBMCs, B-cell-depleted T cells, or T cells provided the cDNA or gDNA that made up the material.

In the original analysis: Amplifying reference gene primers gave estimates of nucleated cell counts. TCRdb's table, derived via immunoSEQ multiplex PCR, lists solely in-frame clones and lacks some. V, J and clone size are those of that table, while D and trimming were read from the DNA. The sample includes a few hundred thousand clones, around 84% seen only once; the top ten take 5.5% to 7.5%. CDR1 is SGHRS, CDR2 YFSETQ, per germline. Trimming cost V 4 bases and J 2 bases, with 12 bases left between them. This CDR3 is built from 14 residues. V is TRBV5-1 and J is TRBJ1-1, with D possibly TRBD1 on 5 matching bases. This receptor was identified in a woman aged 40 to 55 who had recovered from COVID-19. The sequencing input was PBMCs or T cells enriched from blood (not recorded which). The CDR3 sequence is CASSDSRINTEAFF. The CDR3 nucleotides are TGCGCCAGCAGCGACAGCCGAATAAACACTGAAGCTTTCTTT.